The 30 T cell receptor beta chains below all came from one sample that was sequenced in a study of blood T cell repertoires in COVID-19. Profiled with immunoSEQ multiplex PCR; TCRdb holds only in-frame clones, not every one. The sample yields around 60,000 clones, approximately 80% seen once. Material: peripheral blood. The receptors originated from a human donor in a cohort sampled during active COVID-19.

This clone occurred once. The chain is built from TRBV28 and TRBJ2-7; no firm D call. Germline V gene sequence: CDR1 MDHEN, CDR2 SYDVKM. The CDR3 is 14 residues long. V lost 2 bases and J 2 bases, leaving 10 bases between the germline ends. The CDR3 DNA follows: TGTGCCAGCAGTTTAGGTCAGAACCCCTACGAGCAGTACTTC. Translation: CASSLGQNPYEQYF.

The chain carries TRBV5-1 and TRBJ1-4; 9 bases are shared with TRBD1. This CDR3 region has 15 residues. V gave up 4 bases and J gave up 8 bases; unmatched junction bases: 9. Looked up from germline, CDR1 is SGHRS and CDR2 is YFSETQ. The CDR3 is CASSPWTGVGEKLFF. CDR3 bases: TGCGCCAGCAGCCCCTGGACAGGGGTGGGAGAAAAACTGTTTTTT.

This clone was found once. The rearrangement links TRBV18 to TRBJ2-2; TRBD2 matches 10 bases. The J segment lost 2 bases and the V segment lost 0 bases, leaving 3 bases of the junction unmatched. There are 17 residues in the CDR3. In germline, CDR1 is KGHSH, CDR2 LQKENI. CDR3 sequence: CASSPPSGGSNTGELFF. CDR3 nucleotide sequence: TGTGCCAGCTCACCACCTAGCGGGGGGTCCAACACCGGGGAGCTGTTTTTT.

The V gene is TRBV6-2 or TRBV6-3, the J gene TRBJ2-1; TRBD2 matches 7 bases. The CDR3 length is 16 residues. V shed 5 bases and J 6 bases; nucleotides not matched to a gene: 13. The germline V gene has CDR1 MNHEY and CDR2 SVGEGT. CDR3 sequence reads: CASSKGRAGWVNEQFF. Written as DNA, the CDR3 is TGTGCCAGCAGTAAAGGGAGAGCGGGGTGGGTCAATGAGCAGTTCTTC.

V gene TRBV7-8 combines with J gene TRBJ1-1, with TRBD1 identical over 9 bases. The germline CDR1 and CDR2 sequences are SGHVS and FQNEAQ. V dropped 5 bases and J dropped 5; count of bases not matched to a gene: 12. The CDR3 spans 16 residues. CDR3 region: CASSQRTGATGTEAFF. The CDR3 DNA sequence: TGTGCCAGCAGCCAAAGGACAGGGGCGACCGGGACTGAAGCTTTCTTT.

This clone has only a few counts. The chain carries TRBV13 and TRBJ2-7; 9 nucleotides agree with TRBD1. V trimming: 4 bases; J trimming: 6 bases; junction bases outside the gene matches: 13. This CDR3 has 16 amino acids. Germline V gene data show CDR1 as PRHDT and CDR2 as FYEKMQ (reference sequence). The DNA of the CDR3 is TGTGCCAGCAGCTCCTCCCACCGGGACAGGGAACGCGAGCAGTACTTC. Translating it yields CASSSSHRDREREQYF.

This chain connects TRBV10-3 to TRBJ2-1; TRBD2 aligns across 8 bases. The CDR3 has 15 amino acids. Germline trimming cut 4 bases from V and 0 bases from J; bases unmatched to any gene: 2. In germline, CDR1 is ENHRY, CDR2 SYGVKD. The CDR3 is CAISGSGISYNEQFF. The DNA of the CDR3 is TGTGCCATCAGTGGTAGCGGGATCTCCTACAATGAGCAGTTCTTC.

This chain joins TRBV2 and TRBJ2-1; 10 nucleotides match TRBD2. V was clipped by 5 bases and J by 4 bases; unmatched bases: 5. The germline V gene encodes CDR1 SNHLY and CDR2 FYNNEI. The CDR3 is 15 residues long. DNA for the CDR3: TGTGCCAGCAGTCTAGGACTAGCGGCATACAATGAGCAGTTCTTC. Translation: CASSLGLAAYNEQFF.

V gene TRBV10-3 combines with J gene TRBJ2-1; 7 bases are a match to TRBD2. Per the germline V gene, CDR1 is ENHRY and CDR2 is SYGVKD. V trimming: 0 bases; J trimming: 7 bases; junction bases outside the gene matches: 9. This CDR3 comprises 16 residues. CDR3 region: CAISESAGLRGNEQFF. The CDR3 bases are TGTGCCATCAGTGAGTCGGCGGGGTTGCGGGGGAATGAGCAGTTCTTC.

The chain uses TRBV5-4 and TRBJ1-5, with D possibly TRBD1 on 6 matching bases. The CDR3 is made up of 13 amino acids. The germline V gene encodes CDR1 SGHNT and CDR2 YYREEE (reference sequence). The V end was cut by 7 bases, the J end by 5 bases, with 13 bases between. The CDR3 DNA reads TGTGCCAGCGGGGGGGGCCTAGATCAGCCCCAGCATTTT. This sequence encodes CASGGGLDQPQHF.

The chain carries TRBV4-2 and TRBJ2-4; the D is unclear. The V and J ends lost 7 bases and 5 bases respectively, with 15 bases between them. CDR1 and CDR2 (germline): LGHNA, YNFKEQ. This CDR3 region has 14 residues. CDR3: CASTSHAAENIQYF. In DNA form, the CDR3 reads TGTGCCAGCACCTCCCATGCGGCAGAAAACATTCAGTACTTC.

The genes are TRBV7-2 and TRBJ2-7; D ambiguous. The germline V gene has CDR1 SGHTA and CDR2 FQGNSA. This CDR3 comprises 12 residues. V lost 4 bases and J 4 bases, leaving 8 bases between the germline ends. The CDR3 spells CASSSLRYEQYF. The CDR3 DNA reads TGTGCCAGCAGCTCTCTACGGTACGAGCAGTACTTC.

The rearrangement joins TRBV30 to TRBJ1-6, with TRBD1 matching over 11 bases. Germline assignment: CDR1 GTSNPN and CDR2 SVGIG (reference sequence). Germline trimming cut 5 bases from V and 6 bases from J; bases unmatched to any gene: 3. This CDR3 is built from 14 residues. CDR3 residues: CAWRGTGGNSPLHF. In nucleotides, the CDR3 is TGTGCCTGGCGAGGGACAGGGGGTAATTCACCCCTCCACTTT.

The rearrangement uses TRBV12-5 and TRBJ2-1, with D possibly TRBD2 on 5 matching bases. Germline V lookup: CDR1 LGHNT, CDR2 FRNRAP. The CDR3 is 15 amino acids. The V end was cut by 0 bases, the J end by 7 bases, with 13 bases between. The CDR3 region is CASGLVPRLQNEQFF. CDR3 DNA sequence: TGTGCTAGTGGTTTGGTACCGAGACTACAAAATGAGCAGTTCTTC.

The V gene is TRBV6-2 or TRBV6-3, the J gene TRBJ2-7; 8 positions match TRBD1. Losses at the gene ends were 6 bases for V and 0 bases for J; bases not matched to a gene: 7. The germline CDR1 and CDR2 sequences are MNHEY and SVGEGT. The CDR3 contains 15 residues. DNA for the CDR3: TGTGCCAGCAGCTTAGGACAGGGCCTCTCCTACGAGCAGTACTTC. Translated: CASSLGQGLSYEQYF.

This sequence joins TRBV14 and TRBJ1-6; TRBD1 is a possible D gene (5 bases). The germline V and J ends were trimmed by 1 base and 7 bases, with 14 bases remaining between them. The CDR3 runs to 16 residues. CDR1 is SGHDN and CDR2 is FVKESK in the germline V gene. CDR3 protein: CASSQGRSGWNSPLHF. The DNA for the CDR3 is TGTGCCAGCAGCCAAGGAAGGTCAGGGTGGAATTCACCCCTCCACTTT.

The chain employs TRBV5-8 and TRBJ2-3, with 8 bases identical to TRBD2. The V and J ends lost 5 bases and 1 base, in that order; junction bases with no gene match: 3. This CDR3 region has 14 residues. CDR1 and CDR2 (germline): SGHTS, YDEGEE. CDR3 DNA: TGTGCCAGCAGAAGCGGGAGAGGCACAGATACGCAGTATTTT. Its protein is CASRSGRGTDTQYF.

The chain combines TRBV5-1 with TRBJ2-2, with D possibly matching TRBD1 (5 bases). Trimming shortened V by 4 bases and J by 6 bases, and 10 bases separated the two germline ends. This CDR3 region has 13 residues. In germline, CDR1 is SGHRS, CDR2 YFSETQ. The CDR3 sequence is CASSTRQSGELFF. In DNA form, the CDR3 reads TGCGCCAGCAGCACCCGACAGTCCGGGGAGCTGTTTTTT. The variable domain in full, with the rest retrieved from reference TRBV5-1 and TRBJ2-2, is KAGVTQTPRYLIKTRGQQVTLSCSPISGHRSVSWYQQTPGQGLQFLFEYFSETQRNKGNFPGRFSGRQFSNSRSEMNVSTLELGDSALYLCASSTRQSGELFFGEGSRLTVL.

The chain carries TRBV24-1 and TRBJ1-5, with TRBD1 identical over 7 bases. CDR1 is KGHDR, CDR2 SFDVKD, per germline. The V gene end was trimmed by 10 bases and the J gene end by 7 bases; junction bases not matched to a gene: 15. This CDR3 is 15 amino acids long. The CDR3 reads CATRRPGGLGQPQHF. The CDR3 coding sequence is TGTGCCACAAGACGACCAGGGGGGCTGGGCCAGCCCCAGCATTTT.

This chain links TRBV21-1 with TRBJ1-4. TRBV21-1 is shown as a pseudogene. CDR3 length: 16 amino acids. This CDR3 reads CASSKRSGSANEKLFF. The CDR3 region has the DNA TGTGCCAGCAGCAAAAGGAGTGGGTCCGCTAATGAAAAACTGTTTTTT.

The chain recombines TRBV11-2 with TRBJ2-1, with D perhaps TRBD2 (5 bases). This CDR3 comprises 15 residues. The germline CDR1 and CDR2 sequences are SGHAT and FQNNGV. The V end was cut by 3 bases, the J end by 4 bases, with 13 bases between. CDR3 amino acids: CASSFSGGPYNEQFF. As DNA, the CDR3 is TGTGCCAGCAGCTTCAGCGGCGGGCCTTACAATGAGCAGTTCTTC.

The genes are TRBV5-4 and TRBJ2-7, with 9 bases identical to TRBD1. CDR1 and CDR2 from the germline V gene are SGHNT and YYREEE (reference sequence). The length of the CDR3 is 16 residues. V was clipped by 1 base and J by 3 bases; unmatched bases: 8. Here the CDR3 DNA reads TGTGCCAGCAGCTTGATGGGGACAGGGAGCTACTACGAGCAGTACTTC. Translation: CASSLMGTGSYYEQYF.

V is TRBV20-1 and J is TRBJ1-1; the D is unclear. In germline, CDR1 is DFQATT, CDR2 SNEGSKA (reference sequence). Trimming left V 0 bases short and J 11 bases short, with 7 bases between. The CDR3 covers 10 residues. The CDR3 spells CSARDLLAFF. CDR3 nucleotides: TGCAGTGCTAGAGACCTACTGGCTTTCTTT.

This clone was detected only once. The chain employs TRBV11-2 and TRBJ2-1; 9 nucleotides match TRBD2. There are 16 residues in the CDR3. The V gene end was trimmed by 5 bases and the J gene end by 12 bases; junction bases not matched to a gene: 17. Germline CDR1 is SGHAT and CDR2 is FQNNGV. DNA of the CDR3: TGTGCCAGCAGCCCCGGGTCTAGCGGGACATCAATGAGGCAGTTCTTC. Its translation: CASSPGSSGTSMRQFF.

V and J are TRBV7-2 and TRBJ2-5, with a tentative D call TRBD2 (5 bases). Germline V gives CDR1 SGHTA, CDR2 FQGNSA. Trimming shortened V by 1 base and J by 5 bases, and 14 bases separated the two germline ends. The CDR3 consists of 15 residues. This CDR3 is CASSLGGLTGETQYF. CDR3 nucleotide sequence: TGTGCCAGCAGCTTAGGTGGCCTAACGGGGGAGACCCAGTACTTC.

The CDR3 DNA is TGTGCCAGCAGTGAATCGCGGAACGAGCAGTACTTC. It encodes CASSESRNEQYF. V gene TRBV2 combines with J gene TRBJ2-7; D gene uncertain. Per the germline V gene, CDR1 is SNHLY and CDR2 is FYNNEI. The CDR3 loop spans 12 amino acids. Deletions cut 2 bases from V and 5 bases from J, with 7 bases between.

The chain uses TRBV11-3 and TRBJ2-7, with 8 nucleotides matching TRBD1. This CDR3 has 16 amino acids. J lost 1 base, V lost 2 bases, and 7 bases had no gene match. Germline V gene data show CDR1 as SGHNT and CDR2 as YENEEA. CDR3 amino acids: CASSLSFGTGSYEQYF. The CDR3 DNA follows: TGTGCCAGCAGCTTATCTTTTGGGACAGGATCCTACGAGCAGTACTTC.

This clone was counted a few times. DNA for the CDR3: TGCGCCAGCAGCCAGTTAGGGACAGAAGAGACCCAGTACTTC. Encoded protein: CASSQLGTEETQYF. The chain joins TRBV4-3 to TRBJ2-5; 7 positions match TRBD1. Germline V lookup: CDR1 LGHNA, CDR2 YSLEER. This CDR3 has 14 amino acids. V lost 3 bases, J lost 3 bases, and 4 bases stayed unmatched.

The V and J genes are TRBV19 and TRBJ2-1, with D hard to call. The CDR3 has 15 residues. Germline V gene lookup returns CDR1 LNHDA and CDR2 SQIVND (reference sequence). V shed 5 bases and J shed 3 bases, with 14 bases lying between them. The CDR3 sequence is CASSPSPGGYNEQFF. In DNA, the CDR3 is TGTGCCAGTAGTCCATCACCCGGCGGCTACAATGAGCAGTTCTTC.

This chain joins TRBV2 and TRBJ1-5, with TRBD1 as a possible D gene (5 bases). From germline, CDR1 is SNHLY and CDR2 FYNNEI. Trimming left V 4 bases short and J 5 bases short, with 12 bases between. The CDR3 is 14 residues long. CDR3: CASSGQQGDQPQHF. The CDR3 DNA reads TGTGCCAGCAGTGGACAGCAAGGGGATCAGCCCCAGCATTTT.